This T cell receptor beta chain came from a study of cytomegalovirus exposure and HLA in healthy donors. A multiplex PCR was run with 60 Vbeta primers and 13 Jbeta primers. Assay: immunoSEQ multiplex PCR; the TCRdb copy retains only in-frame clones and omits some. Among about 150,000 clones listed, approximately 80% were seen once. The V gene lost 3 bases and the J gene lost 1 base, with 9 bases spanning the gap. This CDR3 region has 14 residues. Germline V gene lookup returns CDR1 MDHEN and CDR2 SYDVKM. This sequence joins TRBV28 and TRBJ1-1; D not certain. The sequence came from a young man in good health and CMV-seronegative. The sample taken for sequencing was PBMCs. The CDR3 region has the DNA TGTGCCAGCAGTTTGTTAAGCTGGAACACTGAAGCTTTCTTT. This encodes CASSLLSWNTEAFF.